Each of the 9 T cell receptor beta chains below was sequenced from the same sample in a study of T cells in tuberculosis (dated by TCRdb to 2016 to 2018). Libraries were prepared through the immunoSEQ multiplex PCR assay. TCRdb carries this immuneACCESS record with in-frame sequences only. Its versions omit some clonotypes, under half of them owing to an unresolved V gene in the studies checked, with the rest unexplained. The sample data list some 49,000 clones, and nearly 95% of these were observed just once. The top ten clones comprise 1.1% to 1.5% of the sample. The meaning of the sample's time point label: new active TB diagnosis, blood taken before or within 7 days of starting treatment. The sequencing used PBMCs, collected at tuberculosis diagnosis. The receptors originated from an adult with tuberculosis.

The chain has TRBV7-9 and TRBJ2-1, with TRBD2 identical over 7 bases. Germline-derived CDR1 and CDR2 are SEHNR and FQNEAQ (reference sequence). Trimming at V came to 4 bases and at J to 6 bases, leaving 15 bases not matched to a gene. The CDR3 loop spans 17 amino acids. The CDR3 nucleotides read TGTGCCAGCAGCTCTGAAACCCTAGCGTGGGGGGGCAATGAGCAGTTCTTC. It yields the protein CASSSETLAWGGNEQFF.

This chain links TRBV28 with TRBJ1-5; no reliable D call. The CDR3 has 14 residues. The germline gives CDR1 MDHEN, CDR2 SYDVKM. Trimming pared 5 bases from V and 5 bases from J, leaving 13 bases between. CDR3 nucleotide sequence: TGTGCCAGCAGTCCCCCGGGAAGATATCAGCCCCAGCATTTT. Translation gives CASSPPGRYQPQHF.

The chain couples TRBV30 to TRBJ2-2, with 8 positions matching TRBD2. After removal of 0 bases from V and 0 bases from J, the junction contained 6 bases not matched to a gene. CDR3 length: 17 residues. Germline CDR1 and CDR2: GTSNPN and SVGIG (reference sequence). DNA for the CDR3: TGTGCCTGGAGTGTGGGGCTAGCGGGTTCGAACACCGGGGAGCTGTTTTTT. It yields the protein CAWSVGLAGSNTGELFF.

The chain uses TRBV30 and TRBJ2-3; 12 bases fit TRBD2. Looked up from germline, CDR1 is GTSNPN and CDR2 is SVGIG (reference sequence). J gave up 2 bases and V 3 bases, and 3 bases lay outside the gene matches. The CDR3 loop spans 15 amino acids. CDR3 bases: TGTGCCTGGAGAGGACTAGCGGGGTTCACAGATACGCAGTATTTT. Its protein is CAWRGLAGFTDTQYF.

This chain links TRBV5-4 with TRBJ2-5, with 10 bases aligning to TRBD2. Losses at the gene ends were 0 bases for V and 5 bases for J; bases not matched to a gene: 4. CDR1 is SGHNT and CDR2 is YYREEE in the germline V gene (reference sequence). The CDR3 length is 15 residues. DNA for the CDR3: TGTGCCAGCAGCTTGGAGCAAGCGGGAGGGGAGACCCAGTACTTC. Protein: CASSLEQAGGETQYF.

The CDR3 DNA follows: TGTGCCAGTAGACCCGGGAGAGGCTCTGGGGCCAACGTCCTGACTTTC. Amino acid sequence: CASRPGRGSGANVLTF. This chain uses TRBV19 with TRBJ2-6; TRBD2 might be the D (6 bases). Trimming stripped 6 bases from V and 0 bases from J, with 12 bases between. CDR1 and CDR2 from the germline V gene are LNHDA and SQIVND (reference sequence). The CDR3 is 16 residues long.

The J gene is TRBJ1-2, the V gene TRBV6-1; D unclear. CDR1 is MNHNS and CDR2 is SASEGT in the germline V gene. This CDR3 region has 13 residues. V dropped 2 bases and J dropped 5 bases, with 9 bases sitting between them. The CDR3 DNA reads TGTGCCAGCAGTGAAAATGGGCAGTATGGCTACACCTTC. This encodes CASSENGQYGYTF.

The chain joins TRBV2 to TRBJ2-7, with a possible D match to TRBD1 (5 bases). Germline CDR1 is SNHLY and CDR2 is FYNNEI. CDR3 size: 13 residues. Trimming cost V 7 bases and J 0 bases, with 10 bases left between them. The CDR3 DNA reads as TGTGCCAGCAATGGGGCTTTCTCCTACGAGCAGTACTTC. This codes for CASNGAFSYEQYF.

CDR3 loop: CASSSSFGHRGSSGNTIYF. The CDR3 DNA follows: TGTGCCAGCAGTTCCTCGTTCGGGCACAGGGGAAGCTCTGGAAACACCATATATTTT. J is TRBJ1-3 and V is TRBV28; 7 nucleotides line up with TRBD1. CDR3 length equals 19 residues. The V segment lost 4 bases and the J segment 0 bases; nucleotides outside the gene matches: 15. From germline, CDR1 is MDHEN and CDR2 SYDVKM.